This T cell receptor (beta chain) is drawn from a study of CD8 T cells in Susac syndrome. The RNA, 0.5 to 1 ug, was put through reverse transcription using random hexamers. MiXCR was run by TCRdb on the immunoSEQ multiplex PCR reads, yielding one entry per CDR3 protein. The data hold roughly 120,000 distinct CDR3 sequences, with 90% to 95% observed a single time. CD8+ and CD4+ T cells from blood underwent TCR beta sequencing. Bulk CD8+ and CD4+ cells came from magnetic negative isolation; CD8+ TEMRA by FACS. Details on this clonotype: What it binds is not known.

Notes on the study in general: By the study's own acknowledgment, its TCR sequencing and HLA analysis included relatively few individuals.

This CDR3 contains 14 residues. J lost 4 bases, V lost 2 bases, and 6 bases had no gene match. CDR1 and CDR2 from the germline V gene are DFQATT and SNEGSKA (reference sequence). This clonotype was obtained from a human donor in good health. The sample consisted of CD4+ T cells from PBMCs. This sequence joins TRBV20-1 and TRBJ2-7; 9 nucleotides match TRBD2. The CDR3 sequence: CSARTLAGPYEQYF. CDR3 DNA sequence: TGCAGTGCTAGAACTCTAGCGGGACCTTACGAGCAGTACTTC.